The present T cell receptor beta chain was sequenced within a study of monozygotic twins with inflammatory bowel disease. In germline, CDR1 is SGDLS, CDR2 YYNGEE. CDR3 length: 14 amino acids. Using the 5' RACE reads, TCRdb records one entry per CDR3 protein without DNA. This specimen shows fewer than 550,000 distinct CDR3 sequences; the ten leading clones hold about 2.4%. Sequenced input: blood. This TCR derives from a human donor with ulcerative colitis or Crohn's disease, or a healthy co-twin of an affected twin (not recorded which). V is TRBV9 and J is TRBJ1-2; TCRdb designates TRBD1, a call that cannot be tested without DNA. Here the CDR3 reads CASSLGTERYGYTF.